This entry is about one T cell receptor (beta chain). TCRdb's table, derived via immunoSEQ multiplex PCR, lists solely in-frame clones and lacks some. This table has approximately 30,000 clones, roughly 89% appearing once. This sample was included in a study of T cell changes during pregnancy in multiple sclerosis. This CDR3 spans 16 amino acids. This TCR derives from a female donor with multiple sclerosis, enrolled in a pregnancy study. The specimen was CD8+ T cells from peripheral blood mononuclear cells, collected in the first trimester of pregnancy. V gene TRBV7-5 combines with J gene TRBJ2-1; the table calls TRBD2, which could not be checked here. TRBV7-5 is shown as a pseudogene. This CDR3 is CVRSPIPSGSCNEQFF. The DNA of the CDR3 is TGTGTCAGAAGCCCAATCCCTAGCGGGAGCTGCAATGAGCAGTTCTTC.